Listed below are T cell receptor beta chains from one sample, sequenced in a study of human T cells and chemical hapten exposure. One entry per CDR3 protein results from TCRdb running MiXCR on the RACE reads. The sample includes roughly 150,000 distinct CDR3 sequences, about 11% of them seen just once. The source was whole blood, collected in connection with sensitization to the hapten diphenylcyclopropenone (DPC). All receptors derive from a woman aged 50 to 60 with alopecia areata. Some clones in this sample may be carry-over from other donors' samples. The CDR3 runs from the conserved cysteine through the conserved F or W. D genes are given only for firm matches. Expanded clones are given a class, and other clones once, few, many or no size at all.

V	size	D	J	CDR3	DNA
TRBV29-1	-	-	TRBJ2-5	CSVEVRETQYF	TGCAGCGTTGAAGTAAGGGAGACCCAGTACTTC
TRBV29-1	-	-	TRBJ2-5	CSGRVETQYF	TGCAGCGGGAGGGTAGAGACCCAGTACTTC
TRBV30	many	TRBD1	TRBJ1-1	CAWDRGNTEAFF	TGTGCCTGGGACAGGGGGAACACTGAAGCTTTCTTT
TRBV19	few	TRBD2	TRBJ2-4	CASSTRHGRDIQYF	TGTGCCAGTAGCACAAGACACGGGAGGGACATTCAGTACTTC
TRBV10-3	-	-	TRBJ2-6	CAISPAQSGANVLTF	TGTGCCATCAGCCCCGCTCAGTCTGGGGCCAACGTCCTGACTTTC
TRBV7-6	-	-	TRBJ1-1	CASSLAAGVGTEAFF	TGTGCCAGCAGCTTAGCCGCAGGGGTTGGCACTGAAGCTTTCTTT
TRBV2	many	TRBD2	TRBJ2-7	CASSEIAGAYEQYF	TGTGCCAGCAGTGAGATAGCGGGAGCCTACGAGCAGTACTTC
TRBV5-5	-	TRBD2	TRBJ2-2	CASSLRGLAGERTGELFF	TGTGCCAGCAGCTTGAGAGGCCTAGCGGGAGAACGGACCGGGGAGCTGTTTTTT
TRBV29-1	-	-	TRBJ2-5	CSVGKYQETQYF	TGCAGCGTTGGCAAGTACCAAGAGACCCAGTACTTC
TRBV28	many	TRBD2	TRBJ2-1	CASSAERDWFF	TGTGCCAGCAGCGCCGAGCGGGATTGGTTCTTC
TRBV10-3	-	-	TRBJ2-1	CAISGLVGVGNEQFF	TGTGCCATCAGTGGGCTTGTGGGAGTAGGGAATGAGCAGTTCTTC
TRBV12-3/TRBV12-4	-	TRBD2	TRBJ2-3	CASSPLASGMSTDTQYF	TGTGCCAGCAGTCCTCTGGCTAGCGGGATGAGCACAGATACGCAGTATTTT
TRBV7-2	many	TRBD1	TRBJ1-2	CASSPRTGGDYGYTF	TGTGCCAGCAGCCCGCGGACAGGGGGAGACTATGGCTACACCTTC
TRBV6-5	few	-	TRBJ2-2	CASRNRNTGELFF	TGTGCCAGCCGGAACAGGAACACCGGGGAGCTGTTTTTT
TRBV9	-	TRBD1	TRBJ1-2	CASSAGGRSYGYTF	TGTGCCAGCAGCGCAGGGGGCCGGAGCTATGGCTACACCTTC
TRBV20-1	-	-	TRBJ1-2	CSAPLTGYGYTF	TGCAGTGCCCCACTAACCGGATATGGCTACACCTTC
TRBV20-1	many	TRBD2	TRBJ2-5	CSATPAAGVGETQYF	TGCAGTGCCACCCCGGCAGCGGGAGTCGGGGAGACCCAGTACTTC
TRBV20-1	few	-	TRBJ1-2	CSARENYGYTF	TGCAGTGCTAGAGAAAACTATGGCTACACCTTC
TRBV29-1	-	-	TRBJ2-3	CSAGIGGDRDTQYF	TGCAGCGCCGGCATCGGGGGTGACCGGGATACGCAGTATTTT
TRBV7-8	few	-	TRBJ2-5	CASSLVAAQETQYF	TGTGCCAGCAGCTTGGTCGCGGCCCAAGAGACCCAGTACTTC
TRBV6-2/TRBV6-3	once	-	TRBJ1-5	CASSSGQRDQPQHF	TGTGCCAGCAGTTCCGGCCAGAGGGATCAGCCCCAGCATTTT
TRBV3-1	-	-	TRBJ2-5	CASSRGTYQETQYF	TGTGCCAGCAGCCGCGGGACTTATCAAGAGACCCAGTACTTC
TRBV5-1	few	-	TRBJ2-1	CASSLGTALYNEQFF	TGCGCCAGCAGCTTGGGGACGGCACTCTACAATGAGCAGTTCTTC
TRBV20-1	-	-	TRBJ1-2	CSASDRMYGYTF	TGCAGTGCTAGTGACAGAATGTATGGCTACACCTTC
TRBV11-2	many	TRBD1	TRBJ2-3	CASSSRQGHTDTQYF	TGTGCCAGCAGCTCCCGACAGGGGCACACAGATACGCAGTATTTT
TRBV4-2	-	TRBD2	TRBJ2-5	CASSQGLAGGLETQYF	TGTGCCAGCAGCCAGGGACTAGCGGGAGGACTAGAGACCCAGTACTTC
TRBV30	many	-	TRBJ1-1	CAWSPRRPQNTEAFF	TGTGCCTGGAGTCCCCGTAGGCCTCAGAACACTGAAGCTTTCTTT
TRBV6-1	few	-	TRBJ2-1	CASSASQGRDEQFF	TGTGCCAGCAGTGCATCGCAGGGTCGGGATGAGCAGTTCTTC
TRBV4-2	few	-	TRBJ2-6	CASSQLVSSSSGANVLTF	TGTGCCAGCAGCCAATTGGTCAGTTCTTCCTCTGGGGCCAACGTCCTGACTTTC
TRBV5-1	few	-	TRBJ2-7	CASSLVAASSYEQYF	TGCGCCAGCAGCCTAGTGGCAGCTAGCTCCTACGAGCAGTACTTC
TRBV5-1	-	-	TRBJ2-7	CASSHTGTVPYEQYF	TGCGCCAGCAGCCATACCGGGACGGTTCCCTACGAGCAGTACTTC
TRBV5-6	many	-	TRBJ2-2	CASSLWLNTGELFF	TGTGCCAGCAGCTTGTGGTTAAACACCGGGGAGCTGTTTTTT
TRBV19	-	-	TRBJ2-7	CASSPPGRPFYEQYF	TGTGCCAGTAGTCCACCGGGGCGTCCTTTCTACGAGCAGTACTTC
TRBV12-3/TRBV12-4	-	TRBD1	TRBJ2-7	CASTRTGEGEQYF	TGTGCCAGCACCCGGACAGGGGAGGGTGAGCAGTACTTC
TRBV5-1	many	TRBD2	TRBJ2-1	CASSLAPVAGGFNEQFF	TGCGCCAGCAGCTTGGCCCCCGTAGCGGGAGGCTTCAATGAGCAGTTCTTC
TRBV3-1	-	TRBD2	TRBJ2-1	CASSLPGLAGGPDEQFF	TGTGCCAGCAGCCTTCCTGGACTAGCGGGAGGGCCCGACGAGCAGTTCTTC
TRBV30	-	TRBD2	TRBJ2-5	CALGLAGGQETQYF	TGTGCCCTCGGACTAGCGGGGGGCCAAGAGACCCAGTACTTC
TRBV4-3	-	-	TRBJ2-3	CASSRGQGSTDTQYF	TGCGCCAGCAGCCGGGGCCAGGGGAGCACAGATACGCAGTATTTT
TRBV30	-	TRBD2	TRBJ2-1	CAWTSSGSYNEQFF	TGTGCCTGGACTAGTAGCGGGAGTTACAATGAGCAGTTCTTC
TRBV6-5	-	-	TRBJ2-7	CASSYSRGGPPYEQYF	TGTGCCAGCAGTTACTCTCGGGGAGGACCGCCCTACGAGCAGTACTTC
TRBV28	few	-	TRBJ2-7	CASMRGGSANEQYF	TGTGCCAGTATGCGAGGCGGCTCCGCAAACGAGCAGTACTTC
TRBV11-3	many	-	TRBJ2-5	CASSLVRSSGETQYF	TGTGCCAGCAGCTTAGTACGCTCGTCCGGCGAGACCCAGTACTTC
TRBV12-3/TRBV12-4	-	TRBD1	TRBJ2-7	CASSFVRGLYEQYF	TGTGCCAGCAGTTTCGTAAGGGGGCTCTACGAGCAGTACTTC
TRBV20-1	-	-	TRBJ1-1	CSARKQRTSYTEAFF	TGCAGTGCTAGAAAACAGCGAACCTCCTACACTGAAGCTTTCTTT
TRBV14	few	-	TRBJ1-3	CASSQGRGTKGNTIYF	TGTGCCAGCAGCCAAGGGCGGGGGACGAAAGGAAACACCATATATTTT
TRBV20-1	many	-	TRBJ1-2	CSLEGGVGYGYTF	TGCAGTTTAGAGGGTGGGGTGGGATATGGCTACACCTTC
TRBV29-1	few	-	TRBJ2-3	CSARHLSTDTQYF	TGCAGCGCCCGACACTTATCCACAGATACGCAGTATTTT
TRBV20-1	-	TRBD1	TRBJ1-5	CSAKTGTGGNQPQHF	TGCAGTGCCAAGACCGGGACAGGGGGCAATCAGCCCCAGCATTTT
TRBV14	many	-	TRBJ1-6	CASSQDPAGRSPLHF	TGTGCCAGCAGCCAAGATCCGGCAGGGAGGTCACCCCTCCACTTT
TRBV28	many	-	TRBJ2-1	CASSSTNEQFF	TGTGCCAGCAGTTCTACCAATGAGCAGTTCTTC
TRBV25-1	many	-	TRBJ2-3	CASSESGAKADTQYF	TGTGCCAGCAGTGAATCTGGTGCAAAGGCAGATACGCAGTATTTT
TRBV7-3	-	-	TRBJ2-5	CASSLMGLEGETQYF	TGTGCCAGCAGCTTAATGGGGCTAGAGGGCGAGACCCAGTACTTC
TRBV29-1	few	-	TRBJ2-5	CSVRARDKTQYF	TGCAGCGTTCGTGCAAGGGATAAGACCCAGTACTTC
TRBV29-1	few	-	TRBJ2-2	CSILSTGELFF	TGCAGCATTCTTAGCACCGGGGAGCTGTTTTTT
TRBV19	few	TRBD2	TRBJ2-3	CASSTSGLAGGGDTQYF	TGTGCCAGTAGTACCTCCGGACTAGCGGGAGGGGGGGATACGCAGTATTTT
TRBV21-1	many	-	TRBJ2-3	CASRSGLALADTQYF	TGTGCCAGCAGGTCGGGACTAGCGCTCGCAGATACGCAGTATTTT
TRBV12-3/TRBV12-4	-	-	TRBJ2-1	CASTRGGGAYNEQFF	TGTGCCAGCACCCGAGGAGGGGGGGCCTACAATGAGCAGTTCTTC